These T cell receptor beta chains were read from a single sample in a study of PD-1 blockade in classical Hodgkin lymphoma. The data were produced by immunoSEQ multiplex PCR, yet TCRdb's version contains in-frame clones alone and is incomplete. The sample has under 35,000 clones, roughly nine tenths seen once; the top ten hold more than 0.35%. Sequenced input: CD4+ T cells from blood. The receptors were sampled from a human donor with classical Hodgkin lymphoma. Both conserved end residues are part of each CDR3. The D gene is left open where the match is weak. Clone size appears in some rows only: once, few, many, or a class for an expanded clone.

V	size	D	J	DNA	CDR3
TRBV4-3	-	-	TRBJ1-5	TGCGCCAGCAGCCAAGGGTTGTCGGGGGCTTTTCAGCCCCAGCATTTT	CASSQGLSGAFQPQHF
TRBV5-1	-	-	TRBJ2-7	TGCGCCAGCAGCTTGGTTAGCGGTCCATCCTACGAGCAGTACTTC	CASSLVSGPSYEQYF
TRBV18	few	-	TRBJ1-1	TGTGCCAGCTCACCTTCACAGGAGGGGGTGAACACTGAAGCTTTCTTT	CASSPSQEGVNTEAFF
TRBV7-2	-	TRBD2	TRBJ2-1	TGTGCCAGCAGCTTTGGGGGAGCGGGAGCCCTCAATGAGCAGTTCTTC	CASSFGGAGALNEQFF
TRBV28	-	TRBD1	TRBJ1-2	TGTGCCAGCAGGCCACAGGGGGACTATGGCTACACCTTC	CASRPQGDYGYTF
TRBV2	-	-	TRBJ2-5	TGTGCCAGCAGTGTGGCGGGGCGCCAAGAGACCCAGTACTTC	CASSVAGRQETQYF
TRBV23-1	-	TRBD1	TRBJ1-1	TGCGCCAGCAGTCTCCCAGACAGGGCACGCTACACTGAAGCTTTCTTT	CASSLPDRARYTEAFF
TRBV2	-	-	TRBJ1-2	TGTGCCAGCAGTGTAGGACGGAACTATGGCTACACCTTC	CASSVGRNYGYTF
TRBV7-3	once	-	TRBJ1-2	TGTGCCAGCAGTCTAAGTCCGGGTGGGGGCTACACCTTC	CASSLSPGGGYTF
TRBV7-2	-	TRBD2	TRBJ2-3	TGTGCCAGCAGCCCCCCCGGGCTAGCGGGCTTCACAGATACGCAGTATTTT	CASSPPGLAGFTDTQYF
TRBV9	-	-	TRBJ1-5	TGTGCCAGCAGCGTAGACGGGGCCCCCAGGGGACCCCAGCATTTT	CASSVDGAPRGPQHF
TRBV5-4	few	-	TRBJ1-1	TGTGCCAGCAGCCTAACAGAGAACACTGAAGCTTTCTTT	CASSLTENTEAFF